Listed below are T cell receptor beta chains from one sample, sequenced in a study of T-cell reconstitution after alpha-beta-depleted transplantation in children. TCRdb analysed the PCR reads with MiXCR anew, one entry per CDR3 protein. The sample lists approximately 300,000 distinct CDR3 sequences; around 7.1% were seen once. The input for sequencing was peripheral blood, taken 360 days after TCRalphabeta/CD19-depleted stem cell transplant. Receptor source: a female patient between 2 and 15 years old who had a stem cell transplant for Fanconi anemia, so the T cells may come from the graft donor. Both conserved end residues are part of each CDR3. A D gene is named only where the DNA matches it firmly. The size entry is marked missing in some rows and otherwise reads once, few, many or a size class.

V gene	clone size	D gene	J gene	CDR3 DNA	CDR3 protein
TRBV5-1	-	TRBD2	TRBJ2-3	TGCGCCAGCAGGAGGGACTACCCCACAGATACGCAGTATTTT	CASRRDYPTDTQYF
TRBV6-1	-	TRBD1	TRBJ1-6	TGTGCCAGCAGTGACAGGGGGAGAGGGAATTCACCCCTCCACTTT	CASSDRGRGNSPLHF
TRBV5-1	many	-	TRBJ1-1	TGCGCCAGCAGCTTGGGCCAGGGGTTAGCTTTCTTT	CASSLGQGLAFF
TRBV4-3	-	TRBD2	TRBJ2-7	TGCGCCAGCAGCCTCTCGGCTTTGGCGGGGGGGCGGCACGAGCAGTACTTC	CASSLSALAGGRHEQYF
TRBV5-1	many	-	TRBJ2-2	TGCGCCAGCAGCTGGGACAACGCGAACACCGGGGAGCTGTTTTTT	CASSWDNANTGELFF
TRBV6-5	many	-	TRBJ1-2	TGTGCCAGCAGTTACGAACGGCGCCCAGGGGATGGCTACACCTTC	CASSYERRPGDGYTF
TRBV2	many	-	TRBJ2-2	TGTGCCAGCAGTGATAACAGACCGAACACCGGGGAGCTGTTTTTT	CASSDNRPNTGELFF
TRBV12-3/TRBV12-4	-	-	TRBJ1-4	TGTGCCAGCAGTTTAAACCGATTCGGGAGGCCTAAGTCTAATGAAAAACTGTTTTTT	CASSLNRFGRPKSNEKLFF
TRBV7-9	many	TRBD1	TRBJ1-2	TGTGCCAGCAGTCCCCGACAGGGCTTTTCCTATGGCTACACCTTC	CASSPRQGFSYGYTF
TRBV10-3	many	-	TRBJ2-3	TGTGCCATCAGTGAGTCTCCCCTAGAAACTACAGGGTCGAGCACAGATACGCAGTATTTT	CAISESPLETTGSSTDTQYF
TRBV20-1	few	TRBD2	TRBJ2-7	TGCAGTGTTACTAGCGGGGCAGGCTCCTACGAGCAGTACTTC	CSVTSGAGSYEQYF
TRBV7-3	many	-	TRBJ2-3	TGTGCCAGCAGCTTCCAGACAGATACGCAGTATTTT	CASSFQTDTQYF
TRBV29-1	many	TRBD2	TRBJ2-3	TGCAGCCTGGGAGGGGATACGCAGTATTTT	CSLGGDTQYF
TRBV28	few	TRBD1	TRBJ1-6	TGTGCCAGCAGACAGAATACAGGGGATTATTCACCCCTCCACTTT	CASRQNTGDYSPLHF
TRBV5-1	many	-	TRBJ2-3	TGCGCCAGCAGCCCTGGACAAGACACAGATACGCAGTATTTT	CASSPGQDTDTQYF
TRBV9	-	-	TRBJ2-7	TGTGCCAGCAGCGATGTAGAGACAGCCGCTTATTACGAGCAGTACTTC	CASSDVETAAYYEQYF
TRBV7-9	many	-	TRBJ1-1	TGTGCCAGCATCGTGGGGACTGAAGCTTTCTTT	CASIVGTEAFF
TRBV28	-	-	TRBJ2-7	TGTGCCAGCTGGGGCCGAGACAGTCCTCTGTTTCAGTACTTC	CASWGRDSPLFQYF
TRBV7-9	many	-	TRBJ1-1	TGTGCCAGCAGTCCAAGGAACACTGAAGCTTTCTTT	CASSPRNTEAFF
TRBV5-1	-	-	TRBJ2-7	TGCGCCAGCAGCTTGGAAGGGAGCTCCTACGAGCAGTACTTC	CASSLEGSSYEQYF
TRBV12-3/TRBV12-4	many	-	TRBJ1-2	TGTGCCAGCAGCATAAGTGGTGATAACTATGGCTACACCTTC	CASSISGDNYGYTF
TRBV7-9	-	-	TRBJ1-2	TGTGCCAGCAGCCCATGGGGCCTCCTTTACTTC	CASSPWGLLYF
TRBV29-1	many	TRBD1	TRBJ2-7	TGCAGCGTAGCTTGGGACAGCCCGTACTACGAGCAGTACTTC	CSVAWDSPYYEQYF
TRBV7-2	many	-	TRBJ2-5	TGTGCCAGCAAACGGGGGACCCAAGAGACCCAGTACTTC	CASKRGTQETQYF